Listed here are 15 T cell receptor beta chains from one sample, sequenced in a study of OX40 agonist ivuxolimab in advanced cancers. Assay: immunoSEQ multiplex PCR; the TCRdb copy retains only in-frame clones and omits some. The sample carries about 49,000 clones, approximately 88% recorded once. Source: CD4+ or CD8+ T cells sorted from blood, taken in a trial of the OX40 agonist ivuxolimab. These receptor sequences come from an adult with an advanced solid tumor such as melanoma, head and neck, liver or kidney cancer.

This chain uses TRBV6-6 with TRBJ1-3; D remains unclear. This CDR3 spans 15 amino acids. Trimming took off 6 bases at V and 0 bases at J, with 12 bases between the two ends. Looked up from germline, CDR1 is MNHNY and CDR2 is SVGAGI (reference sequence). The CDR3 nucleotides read TGTGCCAGCAGGCCCAGTGGTTACTCTGGAAACACCATATATTTT. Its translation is CASRPSGYSGNTIYF.

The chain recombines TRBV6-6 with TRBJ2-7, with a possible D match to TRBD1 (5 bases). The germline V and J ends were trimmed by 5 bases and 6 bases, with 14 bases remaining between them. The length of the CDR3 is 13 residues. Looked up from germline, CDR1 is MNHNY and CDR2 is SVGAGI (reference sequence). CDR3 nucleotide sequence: TGTGCCAGCAGTGCCCCAGGGTCCAGCGAGCAGTACTTC. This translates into CASSAPGSSEQYF.

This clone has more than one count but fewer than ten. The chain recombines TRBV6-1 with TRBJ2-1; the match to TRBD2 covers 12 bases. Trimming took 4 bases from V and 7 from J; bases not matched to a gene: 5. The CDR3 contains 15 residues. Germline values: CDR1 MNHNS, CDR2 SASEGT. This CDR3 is CASSVGTSGLNEQFF. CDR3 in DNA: TGTGCCAGCAGTGTCGGGACTAGCGGGCTTAATGAGCAGTTCTTC.

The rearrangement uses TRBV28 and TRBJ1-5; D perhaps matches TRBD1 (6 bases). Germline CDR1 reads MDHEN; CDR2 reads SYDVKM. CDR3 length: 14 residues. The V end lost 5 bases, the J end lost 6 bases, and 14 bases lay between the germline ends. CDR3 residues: CASSVGGVRQPQHF. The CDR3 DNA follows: TGTGCCAGCAGTGTAGGGGGGGTCCGTCAGCCCCAGCATTTT.

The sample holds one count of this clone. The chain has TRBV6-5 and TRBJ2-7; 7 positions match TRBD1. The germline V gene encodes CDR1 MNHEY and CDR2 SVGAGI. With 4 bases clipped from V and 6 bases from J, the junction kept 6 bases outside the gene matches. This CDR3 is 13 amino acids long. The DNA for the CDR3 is TGTGCCAGCAGTTCGACAGGGACGTCCGAGCAGTACTTC. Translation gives CASSSTGTSEQYF.

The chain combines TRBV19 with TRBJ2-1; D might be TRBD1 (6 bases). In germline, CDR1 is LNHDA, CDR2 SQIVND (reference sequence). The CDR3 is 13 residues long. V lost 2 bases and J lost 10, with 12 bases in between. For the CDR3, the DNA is TGTGCCAGTAGTATAACTACAGGGTGGGAGCAGTTCTTC. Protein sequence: CASSITTGWEQFF.

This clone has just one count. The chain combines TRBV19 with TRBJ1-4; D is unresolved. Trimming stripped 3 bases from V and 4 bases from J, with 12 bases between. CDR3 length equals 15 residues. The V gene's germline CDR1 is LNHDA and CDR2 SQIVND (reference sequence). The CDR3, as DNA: TGTGCCAGTAGTATTTCACGGGCTGTTAATGAAAAACTGTTTTTT. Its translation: CASSISRAVNEKLFF.

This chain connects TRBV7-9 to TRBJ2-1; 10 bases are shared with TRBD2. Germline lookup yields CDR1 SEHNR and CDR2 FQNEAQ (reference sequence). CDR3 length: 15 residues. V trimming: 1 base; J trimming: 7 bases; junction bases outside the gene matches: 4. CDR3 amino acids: CASSLVAGGWNEQFF. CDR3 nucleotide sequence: TGTGCCAGCAGCTTAGTAGCGGGAGGCTGGAATGAGCAGTTCTTC.

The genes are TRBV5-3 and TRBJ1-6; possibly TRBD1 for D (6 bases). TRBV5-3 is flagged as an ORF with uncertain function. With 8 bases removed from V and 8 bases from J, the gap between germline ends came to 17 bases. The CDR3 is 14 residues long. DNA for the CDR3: TGTGCCAGCAGCGTACAGGGTGGGTATTCACCCCTCCACTTT. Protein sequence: CASSVQGGYSPLHF.

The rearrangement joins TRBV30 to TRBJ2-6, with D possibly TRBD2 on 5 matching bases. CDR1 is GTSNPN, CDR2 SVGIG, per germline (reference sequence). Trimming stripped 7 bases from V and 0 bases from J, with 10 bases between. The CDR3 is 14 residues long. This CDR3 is CALGRGSGANVLTF. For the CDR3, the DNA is TGTGCCTTAGGACGGGGCTCTGGGGCCAACGTCCTGACTTTC.

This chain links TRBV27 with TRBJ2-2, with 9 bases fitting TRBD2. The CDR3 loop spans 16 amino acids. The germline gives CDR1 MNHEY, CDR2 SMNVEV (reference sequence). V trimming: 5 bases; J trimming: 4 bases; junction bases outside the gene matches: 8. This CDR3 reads CASSPPGLATTGELFF. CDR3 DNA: TGTGCCAGCAGTCCACCGGGACTAGCCACCACCGGGGAGCTGTTTTTT.

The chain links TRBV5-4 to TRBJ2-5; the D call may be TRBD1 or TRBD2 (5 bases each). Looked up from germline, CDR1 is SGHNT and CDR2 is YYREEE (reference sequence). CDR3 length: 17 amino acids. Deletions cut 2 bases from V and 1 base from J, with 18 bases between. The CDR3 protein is CASSFLGALLPQETQYF. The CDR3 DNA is TGTGCCAGCAGCTTCCTCGGGGCCCTTCTACCCCAAGAGACCCAGTACTTC.

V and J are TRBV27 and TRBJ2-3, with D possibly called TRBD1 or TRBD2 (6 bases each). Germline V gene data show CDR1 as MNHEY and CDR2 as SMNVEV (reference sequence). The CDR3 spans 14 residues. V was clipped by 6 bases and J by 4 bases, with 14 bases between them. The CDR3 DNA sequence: TGTGCCAGCAGGGTTTCCGGGGGCGCAGATACGCAGTATTTT. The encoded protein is CASRVSGGADTQYF.

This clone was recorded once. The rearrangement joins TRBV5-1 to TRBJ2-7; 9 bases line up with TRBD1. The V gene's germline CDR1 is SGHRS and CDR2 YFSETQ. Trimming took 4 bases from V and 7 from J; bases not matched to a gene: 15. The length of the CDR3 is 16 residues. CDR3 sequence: CASSVPPGQGPSEQYF. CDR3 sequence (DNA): TGCGCCAGCAGCGTCCCGCCGGGACAGGGACCAAGTGAGCAGTACTTC.

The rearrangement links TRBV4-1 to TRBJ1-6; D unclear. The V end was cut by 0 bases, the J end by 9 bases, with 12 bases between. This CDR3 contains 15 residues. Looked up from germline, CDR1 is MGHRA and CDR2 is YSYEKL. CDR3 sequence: CASSQEEAALSPLHF. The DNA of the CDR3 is TGCGCCAGCAGCCAAGAGGAGGCTGCTCTTTCACCCCTCCACTTT.